These T cell receptor beta chains were read from a single sample in a study of CD8+ T cells in alopecia areata. Profiling relied on immunoSEQ multiplex PCR, and the TCRdb table lists in-frame clones only, not all of them. Altogether 120,000 or so clones are present, roughly two fifths being singletons, with the ten largest covering 3% to 3.5%. Sequencing input: CD4+ T cells sorted from blood. These receptors all stem from a human donor with alopecia areata. Each CDR3 is given with its conserved first and last residue.

V: TRBV29-1
J: TRBJ1-1
CDR3: CSVRDGLRGVF

V: TRBV28
J: TRBJ2-1
CDR3: CASSIAGASSYNEQFF

V: TRBV27
J: TRBJ2-7
CDR3: CASSLVSGASYEQYF

V: TRBV7-9
J: TRBJ2-3
CDR3: CASTQSDTQYF

V: TRBV7-6
J: TRBJ2-2
CDR3: CASSLGPTDTGELFF

V: TRBV27
J: TRBJ2-3
CDR3: CASSLGDTLRDTQYF

V: TRBV9
J: TRBJ2-3
CDR3: CASSPRWAGLRSTDTQYF

V: TRBV5-6
J: TRBJ2-3
CDR3: CASSLFTDTQYF

V: TRBV7-9
J: TRBJ2-3
CDR3: CASSYSGNGESTDTQYF

V: TRBV30
J: TRBJ1-2
CDR3: CAWTTGSNYGYTF

V: TRBV29-1
J: TRBJ1-4
CDR3: CSVDGTGEKLFF

V: TRBV20-1
J: TRBJ2-1
CDR3: CSASVHNEQFF

V: TRBV5-6
J: TRBJ2-4
CDR3: CASSTLYPLITKNIQYF

V: TRBV2
J: TRBJ2-2
CDR3: CASSETGTGELFF

V: TRBV14
J: TRBJ2-5
CDR3: CASSPGETQYF

V: TRBV11-2
J: TRBJ2-5
CDR3: CASSLIAETQYF

V: TRBV30
J: TRBJ2-1
CDR3: CAWGQGVTDEQFF

V: TRBV28
J: TRBJ2-7
CDR3: CASSLPATEEQYF

V: TRBV4-3
J: TRBJ2-7
CDR3: CASSFGQEGYEQYF

V: TRBV29-1
J: TRBJ1-2
CDR3: CSVEEAQGYGYTF

V: TRBV29-1
J: TRBJ2-7
CDR3: CSARPGSSYEQYF

V: TRBV7-9
J: TRBJ1-2
CDR3: CASSLVKGATIYGYTF

V: TRBV2
J: TRBJ2-5
CDR3: CASSEQGETQYF

V: TRBV15
J: TRBJ2-5
CDR3: CATSPRSGRLETQYF

V: TRBV5-1
J: TRBJ2-5
CDR3: CASSFRGSETQYF

V: TRBV29-1
J: TRBJ1-4
CDR3: CSVDGQGGGKLFF

V: TRBV7-2
J: TRBJ1-2
CDR3: CASSQRGAGYGYTF

V: TRBV29-1
J: TRBJ2-5
CDR3: CSVEPRLAQETQYF

V: TRBV25-1
J: TRBJ1-1
CDR3: CASSEWDSEAFF

V: TRBV4-2
J: TRBJ1-5
CDR3: CASSQAPDSNQPQHF

V: TRBV6-1
J: TRBJ2-7
CDR3: CASSLLAGVEQYF

V: TRBV5-4
J: TRBJ1-2
CDR3: CASSWDGHGYTF

V: TRBV29-1
J: TRBJ1-5
CDR3: CSVLKTGGGNQPQHF

V: TRBV7-2
J: TRBJ1-2
CDR3: CASSLVSGQGMDYGYTF

V: TRBV29-1
J: TRBJ2-1
CDR3: CSVGRSDEQFF

V: TRBV5-1
J: TRBJ2-5
CDR3: CASSGASGEETQYF

V: TRBV28
J: TRBJ2-5
CDR3: CASRGQGVETQYF

V: TRBV29-1
J: TRBJ2-3
CDR3: CSVSPASTDTQYF

V: TRBV18
J: TRBJ1-5
CDR3: CASSPGDEQPQHF

V: TRBV2
J: TRBJ2-6
CDR3: CASSPRLTGSSGANVLTF

V: TRBV6-6
J: TRBJ2-2
CDR3: CASSYRDRITGELFF

V: TRBV7-2
J: TRBJ2-1
CDR3: CASSPRGRPSGRNYDEQFF

V: TRBV5-1
J: TRBJ2-4
CDR3: CASSLVRTSEEGFVDIQYF

V: TRBV29-1
J: TRBJ2-4
CDR3: CSVEWEGKNIQYF

V: TRBV28
J: TRBJ2-5
CDR3: CASSLGAETGPRTQYF

V: TRBV29-1
J: TRBJ2-2
CDR3: CSVPRDSGAVTGELFF

V: TRBV5-1
J: TRBJ2-1
CDR3: CASSAGQGAYNEQFF

V: TRBV9
J: TRBJ2-1
CDR3: CASSVGGTSGPNEQFF

V: TRBV2
J: TRBJ1-2
CDR3: CASNAQGSGYGYTF

V: TRBV29-1
J: TRBJ1-2
CDR3: CSVDGGNYGYTF

V: TRBV9
J: TRBJ2-3
CDR3: CASSVSTNPGTDTQYF

V: TRBV25-1
J: TRBJ2-5
CDR3: CASTKNQLEAQYF

V: TRBV5-1
J: TRBJ1-2
CDR3: CASSLYRGNGYTF

V: TRBV9
J: TRBJ1-2
CDR3: CASSVDISSWGYTF